This T cell receptor (beta chain) came from a study of identical twins. General observations from the study: In zero-insertion analyses, partial confounding could arise from invariant MAIT and iNKT cells. Alpha sequences out of frame and shared by twins had excess low generation probability. The study found that models underestimated out-of-frame TCR alpha sharing in monozygotic twins.

This clonotype was picked up many times. The antigen is unknown. A universal primer binding site was introduced by template switching. The final cDNA contained unique molecular identifiers. MiXCR, applied by TCRdb to the 5' RACE reads, yields one record per CDR3 protein. Of about 530,000 distinct CDR3 sequences in the sample, around 15% are singletons; the top ten hold around 0.4%. The sample also formed part of further work on yellow fever vaccine responses in identical twins.

The receptor was derived from a woman between 18 and 29 years old in good health. The sample consisted of CD4+ T cells sorted from blood.

CDR3 in amino acids: CASSPGGLAGGLNEQFF. The CDR3 DNA sequence: TGTGCCAGCAGTCCGGGAGGACTAGCGGGGGGGCTCAATGAGCAGTTCTTC. This sequence joins TRBV27 and TRBJ2-1; the match to TRBD2 covers 15 bases. CDR1 and CDR2 (germline): MNHEY, SMNVEV (reference sequence). The CDR3 has 17 amino acids. The V and J ends lost 5 bases and 6 bases, in that order; junction bases with no gene match: 8.